This record looks at one T cell receptor beta chain sequence and its context. Its antigen is not known. Disease in donors with ophthalmopathy had moderate-to-severe activity, CAS ≥3, NOSPECS ≥4 and under 3 months' duration. The data belong to a study of Graves' ophthalmopathy and Graves' hyperthyroidism. CDR3 length: 19 amino acids. V was trimmed by 4 bases and J by 0 bases, leaving 23 bases between them. Germline lookup yields CDR1 SGDLS and CDR2 YYNGEE. Study-wide points: Blood repertoires reportedly contained most expanded thyroid clonotypes above 0.001 frequency.

RNA transcripts were the source from which TCR beta CDR3 regions were amplified. Following a first-round RT-PCR that used HTBI primers, a second-round multiplex PCR was carried out. TCRdb ran MiXCR on the multiplex PCR reads and lists one entry per CDR3 protein. This sample has about 740,000 distinct CDR3 sequences, with roughly two fifths found just once. The source of this sequence is an adult man with Graves' ophthalmopathy. The material sequenced was peripheral blood. The gene calls are TRBV9 and TRBJ1-5; D not resolved. The CDR3 reads CASSRWDVPRLYSNQPQHF. CDR3 coding DNA: TGTGCCAGCAGCCGTTGGGATGTCCCCCGACTTTATAGCAATCAGCCCCAGCATTTT.